This is a list of T cell receptor beta chains from one sample in a study of CD8 T cells in Susac syndrome. A single record per CDR3 protein comes from TCRdb applying MiXCR to the immunoSEQ multiplex PCR reads. This repertoire shows about 120,000 distinct CDR3 sequences, 94% found once; its top ten account for about 0.098%. The source material was CD4+ T cells from PBMCs. The receptor source for this set is a human donor in good health. Each CDR3 is given with its conserved first and last residue. D genes are given only for firm matches. Clone size is stated in some rows and not others, as once, few, many or a class when expanded.

TRBJ2-3 NA NA TRBV7-9 CASSLAGFTDTQYF TGTGCCAGCAGCTTAGCCGGGTTCACAGATACGCAGTATTTT
TRBJ2-7 TRBD2 NA TRBV18 CASSFVGLAGDEQYF TGTGCCAGCTCATTTGTGGGACTAGCGGGAGACGAGCAGTACTTC
TRBJ1-1 NA NA TRBV25-1 CASSEFNLGLTGTEAFF TGTGCCAGCAGTGAATTTAACCTGGGGCTTACGGGCACTGAAGCTTTCTTT
TRBJ1-1 TRBD1 NA TRBV3-1 CASSPPPTGVGTEAFF TGTGCCAGCAGCCCCCCCCCGACAGGGGTGGGCACTGAAGCTTTCTTT
TRBJ2-1 NA few TRBV6-1 CASCEENEQFF TGTGCCAGCTGTGAAGAGAATGAGCAGTTCTTC
TRBJ2-1 NA NA TRBV5-1 CASSLTGTPSYNEQFF TGCGCCAGCAGCTTGACCGGGACGCCATCCTACAATGAGCAGTTCTTC
TRBJ2-2 TRBD2 NA TRBV7-2 CASSAQGAGGQVGELFF TGTGCCAGCAGCGCACAGGGAGCGGGAGGGCAGGTCGGGGAGCTGTTTTTT
TRBJ2-7 TRBD2 NA TRBV19 CASSMAGRNSYEQYF TGTGCCAGTAGTATGGCCGGGAGGAACTCCTACGAGCAGTACTTC
TRBJ2-1 NA NA TRBV7-3 CASSLLGGSILNEQFF TGTGCCAGCAGCTTACTGGGCGGATCAATTCTCAATGAGCAGTTCTTC
TRBJ2-3 TRBD2 NA TRBV2 CASTETSGIKDTQYF TGTGCCAGCACTGAGACTAGCGGGATTAAAGATACGCAGTATTTT
TRBJ2-2 NA NA TRBV18 CASSPMGAGTNTGELFF TGTGCCAGCTCCCCGATGGGGGCGGGCACGAACACCGGGGAGCTGTTTTTT
TRBJ1-1 NA few TRBV18 CASSPGGDTEAFF TGTGCCAGCTCACCTGGGGGGGACACTGAAGCTTTCTTT
TRBJ1-1 NA NA TRBV18 CASSPTLMNTEAFF TGTGCCAGCTCACCGACATTGATGAACACTGAAGCTTTCTTT
TRBJ2-1 NA NA TRBV30 CAWSVSATDSNEQFF TGTGCCTGGAGTGTTTCGGCTACCGATTCCAATGAGCAGTTCTTC
TRBJ2-5 NA NA TRBV5-1 CASSSAAAQETQYF TGCGCCAGCAGCTCGGCAGCGGCCCAAGAGACCCAGTACTTC
TRBJ2-1 TRBD2 NA TRBV7-3 CASSPLTSEYNEQFF TGTGCCAGCAGCCCCTTGACTAGCGAGTACAATGAGCAGTTCTTC
TRBJ2-3 TRBD2 NA TRBV5-1 CASSSGTSDADTQYF TGCGCCAGCAGCTCCGGGACTAGCGATGCAGATACGCAGTATTTT
TRBJ2-7 NA NA TRBV6-5 CASSYSRTNYEQYF TGTGCCAGCAGTTACTCGAGGACTAATTACGAGCAGTACTTC
TRBJ2-1 TRBD2 NA TRBV6-5 CASSPGLVRNEQFF TGTGCCAGCAGTCCCGGACTAGTCCGCAATGAGCAGTTCTTC
TRBJ2-2 NA NA TRBV12-3/TRBV12-4 CASSSQSSIGGELFF TGTGCCAGCAGTTCCCAGAGTAGCATCGGCGGGGAGCTGTTTTTT
TRBJ2-3 NA NA TRBV10-2 CASRGSDTQYF TGCGCCAGCAGGGGCTCAGATACGCAGTATTTT
TRBJ2-7 NA NA TRBV19 CASSIWGRWYF TGTGCCAGTAGTATATGGGGGAGGTGGTACTTC
TRBJ2-7 TRBD1 NA TRBV28 CASSPSTGQRYEQYF TGTGCCAGCAGCCCAAGTACGGGACAGAGATACGAGCAGTACTTC
TRBJ2-5 NA NA TRBV5-6 CASSRGTASETQYF TGTGCCAGCAGCCGAGGGACGGCTAGTGAGACCCAGTACTTC
TRBJ2-5 NA NA TRBV5-1 CASSLLDRQETQYF TGCGCCAGCAGTTTATTGGACAGACAAGAGACCCAGTACTTC
TRBJ2-5 NA NA TRBV7-3 CASSLLRGETQYF TGTGCCAGCAGCTTGCTACGGGGGGAGACCCAGTACTTC
TRBJ2-3 NA NA TRBV5-1 CASSLAMGLTDTQYF TGCGCCAGCAGCTTGGCCATGGGGTTGACAGATACGCAGTATTTT
TRBJ1-2 NA NA TRBV25-1 CASSEECKVRGYGYTF TGTGCCAGCAGTGAGGAGTGTAAGGTGAGAGGCTATGGCTACACCTTC
TRBJ2-2 NA NA TRBV19 CASRRVGKNTGELFF TGTGCCAGTAGAAGGGTCGGGAAGAACACCGGGGAGCTGTTTTTT
TRBJ2-1 NA NA TRBV6-2/TRBV6-3 CASRRLSGVSSYNEQFF TGTGCCAGCAGGCGACTATCGGGAGTCTCCTCCTACAATGAGCAGTTCTTC
TRBJ1-4 NA NA TRBV29-1 CSGGGSNEKLFF TGCAGCGGGGGGGGATCTAATGAAAAACTGTTTTTT
TRBJ2-2 NA NA TRBV19 CASSPRGNTGELFF TGTGCCAGTAGCCCTCGGGGGAACACCGGGGAGCTGTTTTTT
TRBJ1-1 NA NA TRBV30 CAWKLGPIGTEAFF TGTGCCTGGAAGCTGGGACCGATAGGGACTGAAGCTTTCTTT
TRBJ2-1 NA NA TRBV4-3 CASSQDGTSFGEQFF TGCGCCAGCAGCCAAGATGGCACTAGCTTCGGTGAGCAGTTCTTC
TRBJ2-3 TRBD1 once TRBV20-1 CSAFGTATSTDTQYF TGCAGTGCTTTCGGGACAGCGACTAGCACAGATACGCAGTATTTT
TRBJ2-2 NA once TRBV7-2 CASSLATGVTGELFF TGTGCCAGCAGCTTGGCGACAGGAGTCACCGGGGAGCTGTTTTTT
TRBJ2-2 NA NA TRBV30 CAWSVGQKNTGELFF TGTGCCTGGAGTGTAGGACAGAAGAACACCGGGGAGCTGTTTTTT
TRBJ2-1 TRBD2 NA TRBV3-1 CASSQGLAGSSYNEQFF TGTGCCAGCAGCCAAGGACTAGCGGGCAGCTCCTACAATGAGCAGTTCTTC
TRBJ2-2 TRBD2 NA TRBV20-1 CSTWTSGSTGELFF TGCAGTACTTGGACTAGCGGGAGCACCGGGGAGCTGTTTTTT
TRBJ2-3 TRBD2 once TRBV29-1 CSARLAATSRGTDTQYF TGCAGCGCTAGACTAGCGGCTACATCAAGAGGCACAGATACGCAGTATTTT
TRBJ1-5 NA once TRBV3-1 CASSPRGEGNQPQHF TGTGCCAGCAGCCCGCGAGGGGAGGGGAATCAGCCCCAGCATTTT
TRBJ2-5 NA NA TRBV3-1 CASSPQSVGQETQYF TGTGCCAGCAGCCCCCAGAGCGTAGGCCAAGAGACCCAGTACTTC
TRBJ2-2 NA NA TRBV25-1 CASSESGTNTGELFF TGTGCCAGCAGTGAATCGGGGACAAACACCGGGGAGCTGTTTTTT
TRBJ1-5 TRBD1 NA TRBV30 CAWSVRAGGQPQHF TGTGCCTGGAGTGTACGGGCAGGGGGACAGCCCCAGCATTTT
TRBJ2-7 TRBD1 NA TRBV4-1 CASSQEKKNRGREQYF TGCGCCAGCAGCCAAGAGAAGAAAAACAGGGGGCGCGAGCAGTACTTC
TRBJ2-2 NA once TRBV30 CAWDPTGNTGELFF TGTGCCTGGGACCCCACGGGGAACACCGGGGAGCTGTTTTTT
TRBJ2-3 NA NA TRBV7-3 CASSRGLAPDTQYF TGTGCCAGCAGCCGCGGGCTAGCGCCAGATACGCAGTATTTT
TRBJ2-7 NA NA TRBV5-1 CASSLKEGGEQYF TGCGCCAGCAGCTTGAAAGAGGGAGGCGAGCAGTACTTC
TRBJ2-5 NA once TRBV29-1 CSVGNPDRTKETQYF TGCAGCGTTGGAAACCCGGACAGAACCAAAGAGACCCAGTACTTC
TRBJ1-5 NA NA TRBV3-1 CASSQAVNQPQHF TGTGCCAGCAGCCAAGCCGTCAATCAGCCCCAGCATTTT
TRBJ1-6 TRBD1 NA TRBV19 CASSMGQGYGSSYNSPLHF TGTGCCAGTAGTATGGGACAGGGATACGGTAGCTCCTATAATTCACCCCTCCACTTT
TRBJ2-3 NA NA TRBV7-2 CASSSRTGTDTQYF TGTGCCAGCAGCTCCAGGACTGGCACAGATACGCAGTATTTT
TRBJ1-5 TRBD1 once TRBV2 CASSEETGNNQPQHF TGTGCCAGCAGTGAAGAGACAGGGAACAATCAGCCCCAGCATTTT
TRBJ2-3 NA once TRBV20-1 CSAGRMYTDTQYF TGCAGTGCCGGGCGGATGTACACAGATACGCAGTATTTT
TRBJ2-7 TRBD2 few TRBV19 CASSRLAGSYEQYF TGTGCCAGTAGCCGACTAGCGGGGTCCTACGAGCAGTACTTC
TRBJ1-1 TRBD1 NA TRBV27 CASSPRTGNTEAFF TGTGCCAGCAGTCCCCGGACAGGGAACACTGAAGCTTTCTTT
TRBJ1-2 TRBD1 NA TRBV12-3/TRBV12-4 CASSFGTGGGYTF TGTGCCAGCAGTTTCGGGACAGGGGGAGGCTACACCTTC
TRBJ2-2 NA NA TRBV9 CASSVFSSNREAGELFF TGTGCCAGCAGCGTTTTCTCATCGAACAGGGAAGCCGGGGAGCTGTTTTTT
TRBJ1-1 NA NA TRBV29-1 CSVNRDEGTEAFF TGCAGCGTTAATCGGGATGAAGGCACTGAAGCTTTCTTT